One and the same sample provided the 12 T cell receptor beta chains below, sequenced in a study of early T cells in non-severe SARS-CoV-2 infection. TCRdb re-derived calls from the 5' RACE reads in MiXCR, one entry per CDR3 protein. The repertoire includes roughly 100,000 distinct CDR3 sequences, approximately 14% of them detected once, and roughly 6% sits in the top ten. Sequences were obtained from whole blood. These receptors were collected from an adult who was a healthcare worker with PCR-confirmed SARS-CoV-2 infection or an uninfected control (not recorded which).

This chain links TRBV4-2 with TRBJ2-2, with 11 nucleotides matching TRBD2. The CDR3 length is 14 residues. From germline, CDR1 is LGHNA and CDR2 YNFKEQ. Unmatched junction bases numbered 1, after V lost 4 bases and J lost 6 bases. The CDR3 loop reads CASSLGLAAGELFF. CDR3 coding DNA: TGTGCCAGCAGCCTGGGACTAGCGGCCGGGGAGCTGTTTTTT.

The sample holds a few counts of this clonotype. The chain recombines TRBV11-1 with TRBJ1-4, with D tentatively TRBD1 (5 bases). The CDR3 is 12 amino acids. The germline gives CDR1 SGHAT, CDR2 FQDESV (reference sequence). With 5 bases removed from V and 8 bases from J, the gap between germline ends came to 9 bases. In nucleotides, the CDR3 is TGTGCCAGCAGCAAGACAGCCGAAAAACTGTTTTTT. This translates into CASSKTAEKLFF.

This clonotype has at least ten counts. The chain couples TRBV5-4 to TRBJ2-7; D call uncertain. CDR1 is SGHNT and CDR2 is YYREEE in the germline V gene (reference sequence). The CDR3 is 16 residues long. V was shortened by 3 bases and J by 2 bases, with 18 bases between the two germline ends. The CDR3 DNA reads TGTGCCAGCAGCTCCCGCGTCTCCGGACCCGCCTACGAGCAGTACTTC. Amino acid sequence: CASSSRVSGPAYEQYF.

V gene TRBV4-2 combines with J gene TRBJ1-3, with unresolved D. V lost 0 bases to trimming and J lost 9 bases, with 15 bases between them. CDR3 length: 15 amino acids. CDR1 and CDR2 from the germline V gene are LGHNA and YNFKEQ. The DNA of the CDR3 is TGTGCCAGCAGCCAAGAGTTCCGACCCGCTCCCACCATATATTTT. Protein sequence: CASSQEFRPAPTIYF.

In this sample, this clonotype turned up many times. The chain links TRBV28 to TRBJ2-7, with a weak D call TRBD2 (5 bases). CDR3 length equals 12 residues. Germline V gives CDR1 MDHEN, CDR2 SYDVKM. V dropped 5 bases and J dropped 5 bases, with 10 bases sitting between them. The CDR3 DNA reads TGTGCCAGCAGTCCTAGCCTGGACGAGCAGTACTTC. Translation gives CASSPSLDEQYF.

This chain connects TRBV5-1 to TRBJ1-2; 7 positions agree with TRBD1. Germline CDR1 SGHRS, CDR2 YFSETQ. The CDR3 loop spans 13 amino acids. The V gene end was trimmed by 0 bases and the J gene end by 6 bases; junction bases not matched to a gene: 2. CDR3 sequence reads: CASSLEGADGYTF. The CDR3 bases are TGCGCCAGCAGCTTGGAGGGGGCAGATGGCTACACCTTC. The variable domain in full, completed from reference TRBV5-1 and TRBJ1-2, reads KAGVTQTPRYLIKTRGQQVTLSCSPISGHRSVSWYQQTPGQGLQFLFEYFSETQRNKGNFPGRFSGRQFSNSRSEMNVSTLELGDSALYLCASSLEGADGYTFGSGTRLTVV.

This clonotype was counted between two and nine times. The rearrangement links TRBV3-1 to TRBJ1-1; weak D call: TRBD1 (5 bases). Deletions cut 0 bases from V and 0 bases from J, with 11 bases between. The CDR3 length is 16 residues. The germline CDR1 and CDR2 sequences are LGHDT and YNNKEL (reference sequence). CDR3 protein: CASSQDRTPLNTEAFF. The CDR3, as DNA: TGTGCCAGCAGCCAAGACCGGACACCATTGAACACTGAAGCTTTCTTT. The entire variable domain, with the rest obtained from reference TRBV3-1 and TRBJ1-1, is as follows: DTAVSQTPKYLVTQMGNDKSIKCEQNLGHDTMYWYKQDSKKFLKIMFSYNNKELIINETVPNRFSPKSPDKAHLNLHINSLELGDSAVYFCASSQDRTPLNTEAFFGQGTRLTVV.

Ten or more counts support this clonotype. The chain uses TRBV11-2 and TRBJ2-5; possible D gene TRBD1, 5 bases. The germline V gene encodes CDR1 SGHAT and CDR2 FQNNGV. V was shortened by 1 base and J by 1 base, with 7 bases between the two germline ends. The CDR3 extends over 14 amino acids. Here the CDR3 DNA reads TGTGCCAGCAGCTTAGCAGGGTCCCAAGAGACCCAGTACTTC. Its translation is CASSLAGSQETQYF.

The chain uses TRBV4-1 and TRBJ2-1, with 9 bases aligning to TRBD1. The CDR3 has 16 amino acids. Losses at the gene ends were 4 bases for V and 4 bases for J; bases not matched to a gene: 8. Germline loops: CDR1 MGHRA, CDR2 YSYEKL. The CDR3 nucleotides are TGCGCCAGCAGCCGGACGGGACAGGGTTATTACAATGAGCAGTTCTTC. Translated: CASSRTGQGYYNEQFF.

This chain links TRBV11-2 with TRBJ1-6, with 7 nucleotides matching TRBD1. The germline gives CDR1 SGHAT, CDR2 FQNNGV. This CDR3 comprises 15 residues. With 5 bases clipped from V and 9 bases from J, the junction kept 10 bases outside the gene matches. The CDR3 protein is CASSKPDRSGSPLHF. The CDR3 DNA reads TGTGCCAGCAGCAAGCCGGACAGGAGCGGTTCACCCCTCCACTTT.

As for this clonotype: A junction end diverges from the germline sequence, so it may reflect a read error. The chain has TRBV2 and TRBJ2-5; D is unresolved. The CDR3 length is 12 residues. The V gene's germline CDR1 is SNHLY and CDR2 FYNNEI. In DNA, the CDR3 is TGTGCCAGCAGTCCGGCCACAGAGACCCAGTGCTTC. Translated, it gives CASSPATETQCF.

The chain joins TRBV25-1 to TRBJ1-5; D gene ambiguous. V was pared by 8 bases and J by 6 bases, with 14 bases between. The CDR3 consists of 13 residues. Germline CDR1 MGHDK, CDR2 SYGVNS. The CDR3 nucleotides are TGTGCCAGCGCGTCCTCTATTACTCAGCCCCAGCATTTT. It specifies CASASSITQPQHF. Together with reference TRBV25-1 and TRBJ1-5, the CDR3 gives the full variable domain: EADIYQTPRYLVIGTGKKITLECSQTMGHDKMYWYQQDPGMELHLIHYSYGVNSTEKGDLSSESTVSRIRTEHFPLTLESARPSHTSQYLCASASSITQPQHFGDGTRLSIL.